This entry lists 23 T cell receptor beta chains sequenced from one sample in a study of T cells expressing NK-cell markers. Reanalyzing the 5' RACE reads, TCRdb keeps one entry per CDR3 protein, without DNA. This sample's table has roughly 280,000 distinct CDR3 sequences. Material for sequencing was blood T cells: a sorted CD56 or NKG2C T cell subset, CD4+ or CD8+ T cells, or bulk PBMC T cells (not recorded which). Receptor source: a man younger than 30 in good health.

The J gene is TRBJ1-6, the V gene TRBV5-1; there is no DNA to check the TCRdb D call of TRBD1. CDR1 is SGHRS and CDR2 is YFSETQ in the germline V gene. The CDR3 consists of 14 residues. The CDR3 sequence: CASSPGDIGLSLHF.

V is TRBV29-1 and J is TRBJ2-2; TCRdb indicates TRBD2, and absent DNA this call remains unverified. Germline V gene sequence: CDR1 SQVTM, CDR2 ANQGSEA. The CDR3 has 12 residues. CDR3 sequence reads: CSAREGVGELFF.

The CDR3 protein is CASSRDRGTTSEQFF. The rearrangement uses TRBV12-3 or TRBV12-4 and TRBJ2-1; TCRdb's D call, TRBD1, is unchecked because there is no DNA. The CDR3 totals 15 residues.

This sequence joins TRBV28 and TRBJ1-1; as DNA is missing, the TRBD1 call by TCRdb cannot be tested. This CDR3 is built from 13 residues. CDR1 is MDHEN and CDR2 is SYDVKM in the germline V gene. The CDR3: CASSLFRGIEAFF.

The CDR3 loop reads CSGSRQGETQYF. V gene TRBV29-1 combines with J gene TRBJ2-5; no DNA is available, so the TRBD1 call from TCRdb remains unchecked. The CDR3 contains 12 residues. Germline V gives CDR1 SQVTM, CDR2 ANQGSEA.

CDR3 loop: CSVHATVRGEQFF. The chain couples TRBV29-1 to TRBJ2-1; checking the TCRdb D call of TRBD1 is not possible without DNA. The CDR3 contains 13 residues. Per the germline V gene, CDR1 is SQVTM and CDR2 is ANQGSEA.

V is TRBV6-1 and J is TRBJ2-1; TCRdb's D call, TRBD1, is unchecked because there is no DNA. This CDR3 contains 15 residues. Germline V gene data show CDR1 as MNHNS and CDR2 as SASEGT. The CDR3 loop reads CASSAGTDSYNEQFF.

The J gene is TRBJ2-5, the V gene TRBV20-1; the D gene TCRdb calls, TRBD2, cannot be checked with no DNA. Germline CDR1 is DFQATT and CDR2 is SNEGSKA (reference sequence). The CDR3 runs 14 residues. CDR3 residues: CRPGGPEDKETQYF.

The V gene is TRBV19, the J gene TRBJ2-1; the TCRdb D gene call, TRBD2, has no DNA to confirm it. The V gene's germline CDR1 is LNHDA and CDR2 SQIVND (reference sequence). The CDR3 is 17 residues long. The CDR3 region is CASSIAGGRAFYNEQFF.

The CDR3 here is CASSLGPAGGNSPLHF. This rearrangement joins TRBV5-1 to TRBJ1-6; TCRdb lists TRBD1, though no DNA is available to test this call. The CDR3 spans 16 residues. Germline V gene data show CDR1 as SGHRS and CDR2 as YFSETQ.

V usage is TRBV12-3 or TRBV12-4 and J usage is TRBJ1-4; TCRdb indicates TRBD1, and absent DNA this call remains unverified. The CDR3 spans 14 residues. The chain's CDR3 is CASSLVGVSEKLFF.

The chain couples TRBV12-3 or TRBV12-4 to TRBJ1-5; TCRdb reports TRBD1, a call that lacks DNA to check it against. CDR3 length: 14 residues. CDR3 loop: CASSKGTEHQPQHF.

The rearrangement uses TRBV7-2 and TRBJ1-1. This CDR3 is 14 amino acids long. Germline V gene data show CDR1 as SGHTA and CDR2 as FQGNSA. The chain's CDR3 is CASSLEFGDPEAFF. The full variable domain, completed using reference TRBV7-2 and TRBJ1-1, is GAGVSQSPSNKVTEKGKDVELRCDPISGHTALYWYRQSLGQGLEFLIYFQGNSAPDKSGLPSDRFSAERTGGSVSTLTIQRTQQEDSAVYLCASSLEFGDPEAFFGQGTRLTVV.

This chain joins TRBV5-1 and TRBJ1-6. The CDR3 is 14 amino acids. Germline CDR1 and CDR2: SGHRS and YFSETQ. The CDR3 sequence: CASSFGDYNSPLHF. Combining the CDR3 with reference TRBV5-1 and TRBJ1-6 gives the whole variable domain KAGVTQTPRYLIKTRGQQVTLSCSPISGHRSVSWYQQTPGQGLQFLFEYFSETQRNKGNFPGRFSGRQFSNSRSEMNVSTLELGDSALYLCASSFGDYNSPLHFGNGTRLTVT.

The chain carries TRBV5-6 and TRBJ2-1. Looked up from germline, CDR1 is SGHDT and CDR2 is YYEEEE. The CDR3 spans 15 residues. The CDR3 region is CASITRGDGYNEQFF.

The genes are TRBV4-1 and TRBJ1-5. This CDR3 is 14 amino acids long. Germline V gives CDR1 MGHRA, CDR2 YSYEKL. CDR3 sequence reads: CASSQMAVNQPQHF.

This rearrangement joins TRBV5-5 to TRBJ1-1; the D call of TRBD1 rests on TCRdb alone, since no DNA is present to check it. CDR1 is SGHKS and CDR2 is YYEKEE in the germline V gene (reference sequence). CDR3 length equals 14 residues. CDR3 protein: CASSLGQSRAEAFF.

This chain uses TRBV12-3 or TRBV12-4 with TRBJ2-1; TCRdb lists TRBD2, though no DNA is available to test this call. The CDR3 has 16 amino acids. The CDR3 loop reads CASDAPSGDTHIEQFF.

The chain employs TRBV28 and TRBJ2-4; there is no DNA to check the TCRdb D call of TRBD1. The CDR3 extends over 16 amino acids. The germline V gene encodes CDR1 MDHEN and CDR2 SYDVKM. CDR3 loop: CASTLRGGRAKNIQYF.

This sequence joins TRBV5-4 and TRBJ2-1; the TCRdb D gene call, TRBD2, has no DNA to confirm it. This CDR3 contains 19 residues. Germline-derived CDR1 and CDR2 are SGHNT and YYREEE (reference sequence). Here the CDR3 reads CASSLGMTSGRRLDNEQFF.

This rearrangement joins TRBV11-2 to TRBJ2-1; TCRdb lists TRBD2, though no DNA is available to test this call. CDR3 size: 16 residues. Germline-derived CDR1 and CDR2 are SGHAT and FQNNGV. CDR3 sequence reads: CASSFLAGRSYNEQFF.

The chain combines TRBV6-1 with TRBJ2-1; TCRdb reports TRBD2, a call that lacks DNA to check it against. Looked up from germline, CDR1 is MNHNS and CDR2 is SASEGT. The CDR3 extends over 16 amino acids. This CDR3 is CASRPLAGVTYNEQFF.

The CDR3 spells CSGGGGERITDTQYF. The rearrangement uses TRBV29-1 and TRBJ2-3; TCRdb calls TRBD1, which cannot be checked without DNA. The germline V gene has CDR1 SQVTM and CDR2 ANQGSEA. CDR3 size: 15 residues.